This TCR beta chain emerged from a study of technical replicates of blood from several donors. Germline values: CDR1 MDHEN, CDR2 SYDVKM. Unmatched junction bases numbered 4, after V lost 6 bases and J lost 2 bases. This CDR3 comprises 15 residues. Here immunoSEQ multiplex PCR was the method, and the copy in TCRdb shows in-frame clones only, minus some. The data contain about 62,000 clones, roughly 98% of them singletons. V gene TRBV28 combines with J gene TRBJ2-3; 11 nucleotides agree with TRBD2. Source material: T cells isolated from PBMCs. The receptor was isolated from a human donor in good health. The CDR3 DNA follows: TGTGCCAGCAGCGGGACTAGCGGATCCACAGATACGCAGTATTTT. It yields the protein CASSGTSGSTDTQYF.